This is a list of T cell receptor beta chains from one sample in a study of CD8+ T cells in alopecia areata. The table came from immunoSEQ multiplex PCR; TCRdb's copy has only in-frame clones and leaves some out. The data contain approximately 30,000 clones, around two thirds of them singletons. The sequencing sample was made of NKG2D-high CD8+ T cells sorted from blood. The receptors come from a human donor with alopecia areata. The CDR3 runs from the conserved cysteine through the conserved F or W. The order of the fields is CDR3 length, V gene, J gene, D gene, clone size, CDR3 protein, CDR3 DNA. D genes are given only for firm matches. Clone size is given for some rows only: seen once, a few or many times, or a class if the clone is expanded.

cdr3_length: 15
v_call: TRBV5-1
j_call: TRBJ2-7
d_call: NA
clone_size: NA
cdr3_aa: CASSWIRQGSYEQYF
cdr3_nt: TGCGCCAGCAGCTGGATCCGGCAGGGCTCCTACGAGCAGTACTTC

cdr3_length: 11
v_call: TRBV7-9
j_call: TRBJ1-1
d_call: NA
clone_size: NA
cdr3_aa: CAGRTGTEAFF
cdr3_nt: TGTGCCGGAAGAACGGGGACTGAAGCTTTCTTT

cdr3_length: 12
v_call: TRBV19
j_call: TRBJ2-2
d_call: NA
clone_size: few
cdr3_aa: CASSFVSGELFF
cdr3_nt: TGTGCCAGTAGTTTCGTGAGCGGGGAGCTGTTTTTT

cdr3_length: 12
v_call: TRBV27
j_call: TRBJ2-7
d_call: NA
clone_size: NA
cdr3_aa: CASSYGPYEQYF
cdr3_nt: TGTGCCAGCAGTTATGGCCCTTACGAGCAGTACTTC

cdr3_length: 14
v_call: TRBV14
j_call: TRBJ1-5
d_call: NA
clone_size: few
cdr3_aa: CASSPSWESQPQHF
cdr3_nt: TGTGCCAGCAGCCCAAGTTGGGAGTCCCAGCCCCAGCATTTT

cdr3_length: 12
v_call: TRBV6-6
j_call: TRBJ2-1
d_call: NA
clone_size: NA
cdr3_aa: CASSYLAIEQFF
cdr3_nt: TGTGCCAGCAGTTATCTTGCTATTGAGCAGTTCTTC

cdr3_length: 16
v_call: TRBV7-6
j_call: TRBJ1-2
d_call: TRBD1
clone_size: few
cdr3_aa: CASSFQTGGGSYGYTF
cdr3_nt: TGTGCCAGCAGCTTTCAGACAGGGGGAGGCTCCTATGGCTACACCTTC

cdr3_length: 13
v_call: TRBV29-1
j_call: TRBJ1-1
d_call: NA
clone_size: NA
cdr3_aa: CSVGPDVNTEAFF
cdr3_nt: TGCAGCGTTGGTCCAGACGTGAACACTGAAGCTTTCTTT

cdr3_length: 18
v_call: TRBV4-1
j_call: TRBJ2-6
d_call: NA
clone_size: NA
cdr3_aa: CASSQAYARHFGANVLTF
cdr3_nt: TGCGCCAGCAGCCAAGCCTACGCCCGACACTTTGGGGCCAACGTCCTGACTTTC

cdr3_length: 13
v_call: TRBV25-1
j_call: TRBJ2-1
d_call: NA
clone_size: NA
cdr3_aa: CASSLPYNNEQFF
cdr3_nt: TGTGCCAGCAGTTTACCATACAACAATGAGCAGTTCTTC

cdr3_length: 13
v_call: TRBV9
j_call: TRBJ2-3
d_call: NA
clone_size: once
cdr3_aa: CASSVVAADTQYF
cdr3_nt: TGTGCCAGCAGCGTAGTAGCTGCAGATACGCAGTATTTT

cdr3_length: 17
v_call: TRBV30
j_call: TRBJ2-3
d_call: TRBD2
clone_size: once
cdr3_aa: CAWRDRLAGGSTDTQYF
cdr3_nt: TGTGCCTGGAGGGATCGGCTAGCGGGGGGCTCCACAGATACGCAGTATTTT

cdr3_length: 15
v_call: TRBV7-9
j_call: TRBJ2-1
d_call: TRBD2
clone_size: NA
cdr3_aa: CASSSGLVIYNEQFF
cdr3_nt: TGTGCCAGCAGCTCGGGACTAGTTATCTACAATGAGCAGTTCTTC

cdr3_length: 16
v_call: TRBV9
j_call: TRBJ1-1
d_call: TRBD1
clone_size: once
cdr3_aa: CASSVVTGRGFTEAFF
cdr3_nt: TGTGCCAGCAGCGTAGTGACAGGGCGAGGTTTCACTGAAGCTTTCTTT

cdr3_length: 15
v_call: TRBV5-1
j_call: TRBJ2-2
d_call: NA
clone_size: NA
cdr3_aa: CASSLVLRNAGELFF
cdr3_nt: TGCGCCAGCAGCTTGGTCCTACGTAACGCCGGGGAGCTGTTTTTT

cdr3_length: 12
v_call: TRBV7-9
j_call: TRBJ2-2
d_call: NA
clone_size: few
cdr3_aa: CASSSGAGELFF
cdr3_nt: TGTGCCAGCAGCTCTGGAGCCGGGGAGCTGTTTTTT

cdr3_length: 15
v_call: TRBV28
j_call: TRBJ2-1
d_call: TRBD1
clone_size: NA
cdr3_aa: CASSRDRSPYNEQFF
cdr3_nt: TGTGCCAGCAGTAGGGACAGGAGCCCTTACAATGAGCAGTTCTTC

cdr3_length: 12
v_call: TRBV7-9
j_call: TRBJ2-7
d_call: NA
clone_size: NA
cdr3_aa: CASSLTDYEQYF
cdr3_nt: TGTGCCAGCAGCTTGACAGACTACGAGCAGTACTTC

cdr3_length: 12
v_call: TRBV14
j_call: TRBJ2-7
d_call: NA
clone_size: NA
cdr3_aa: CASSRNNYEQYF
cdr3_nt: TGTGCCAGCAGCCGGAATAACTACGAGCAGTACTTC

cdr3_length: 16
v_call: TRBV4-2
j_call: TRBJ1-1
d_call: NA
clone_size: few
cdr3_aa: CASSFLRGARDTEAFF
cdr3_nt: TGTGCCAGCAGCTTCCTACGGGGGGCTCGCGACACTGAAGCTTTCTTT

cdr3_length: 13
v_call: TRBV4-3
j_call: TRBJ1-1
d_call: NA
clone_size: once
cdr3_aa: CASSRGSGTEAFF
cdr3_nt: TGCGCCAGCAGCCGGGGTTCGGGCACTGAAGCTTTCTTT

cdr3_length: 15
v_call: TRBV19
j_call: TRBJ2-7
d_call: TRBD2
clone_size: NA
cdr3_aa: CASSPGLAGENEQYF
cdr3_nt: TGTGCCAGTAGTCCCGGACTAGCGGGAGAGAACGAGCAGTACTTC

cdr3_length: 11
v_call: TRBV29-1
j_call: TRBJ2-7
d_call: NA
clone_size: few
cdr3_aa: CSVRWGNEQYF
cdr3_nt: TGCAGCGTTAGGTGGGGCAACGAGCAGTACTTC

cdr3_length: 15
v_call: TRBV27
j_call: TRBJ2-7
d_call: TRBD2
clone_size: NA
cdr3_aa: CASSFGTSGTYEQYF
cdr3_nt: TGTGCCAGCAGTTTTGGGACTAGCGGGACCTACGAGCAGTACTTC